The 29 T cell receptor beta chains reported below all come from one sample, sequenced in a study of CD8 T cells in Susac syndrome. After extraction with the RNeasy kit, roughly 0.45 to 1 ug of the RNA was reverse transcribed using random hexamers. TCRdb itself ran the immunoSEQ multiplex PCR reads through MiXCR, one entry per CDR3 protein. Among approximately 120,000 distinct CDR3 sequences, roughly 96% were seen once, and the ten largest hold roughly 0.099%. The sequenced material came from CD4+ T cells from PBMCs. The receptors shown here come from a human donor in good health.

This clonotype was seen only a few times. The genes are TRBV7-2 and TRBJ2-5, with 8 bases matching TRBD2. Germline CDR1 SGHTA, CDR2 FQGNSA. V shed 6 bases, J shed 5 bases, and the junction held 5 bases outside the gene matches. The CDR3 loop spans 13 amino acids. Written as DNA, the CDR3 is TGTGCCAGCAGGGGCGGGGGGCAGGAGACCCAGTACTTC. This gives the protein CASRGGGQETQYF. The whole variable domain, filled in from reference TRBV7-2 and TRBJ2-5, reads GAGVSQSPSNKVTEKGKDVELRCDPISGHTALYWYRQSLGQGLEFLIYFQGNSAPDKSGLPSDRFSAERTGGSVSTLTIQRTQQEDSAVYLCASRGGGQETQYFGPGTRLLVL.

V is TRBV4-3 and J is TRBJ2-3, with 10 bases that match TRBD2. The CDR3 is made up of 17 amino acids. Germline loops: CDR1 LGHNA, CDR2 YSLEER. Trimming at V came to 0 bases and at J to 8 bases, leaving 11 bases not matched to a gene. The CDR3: CASSQDLLAGSSGTQYF. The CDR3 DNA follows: TGCGCCAGCAGCCAAGACCTACTAGCGGGGAGCTCCGGTACGCAGTATTTT.

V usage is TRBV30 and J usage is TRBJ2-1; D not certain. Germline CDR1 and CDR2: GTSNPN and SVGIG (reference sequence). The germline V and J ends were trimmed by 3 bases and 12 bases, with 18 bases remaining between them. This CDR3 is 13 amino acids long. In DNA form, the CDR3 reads TGTGCCTGGAGCGCCATTAGCCTCAACAGGCAGTTCTTC. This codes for CAWSAISLNRQFF. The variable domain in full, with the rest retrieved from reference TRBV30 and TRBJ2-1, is SQTIHQWPATLVQPVGSPLSLECTVEGTSNPNLYWYRQAAGRGLQLLFYSVGIGQISSEVPQNLSASRPQDRQFILSSKKLLLSDSGFYLCAWSAISLNRQFFGPGTRLTVL.

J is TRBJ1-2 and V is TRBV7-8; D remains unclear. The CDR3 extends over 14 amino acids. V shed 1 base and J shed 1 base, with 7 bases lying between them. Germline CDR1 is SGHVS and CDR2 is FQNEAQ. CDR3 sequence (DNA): TGTGCCAGCAGCTTAGGCAGAAATAACTATGGCTACACCTTC. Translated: CASSLGRNNYGYTF.

CDR3 nucleotides: TGCAGCGTTGGCCTCTTCATCAGCACAGATACGCAGTATTTT. Encoded protein: CSVGLFISTDTQYF. V gene TRBV29-1 combines with J gene TRBJ2-3; no firm D call. Germline lookup yields CDR1 SQVTM and CDR2 ANQGSEA. This CDR3 is 14 amino acids long. V lost 4 bases and J 0 bases, leaving 11 bases between the germline ends.

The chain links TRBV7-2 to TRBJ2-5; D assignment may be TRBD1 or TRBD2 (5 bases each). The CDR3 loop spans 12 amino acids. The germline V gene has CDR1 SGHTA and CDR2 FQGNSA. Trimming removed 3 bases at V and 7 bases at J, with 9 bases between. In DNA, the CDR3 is TGTGCCAGCAGCTTCCGGGACGGGACCCAGTACTTC. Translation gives CASSFRDGTQYF.

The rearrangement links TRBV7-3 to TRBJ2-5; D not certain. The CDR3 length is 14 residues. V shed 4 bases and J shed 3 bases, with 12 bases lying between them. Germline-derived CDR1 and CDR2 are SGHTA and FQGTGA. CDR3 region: CASSSGALKETQYF. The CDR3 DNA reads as TGTGCCAGCAGCTCCGGCGCCCTTAAAGAGACCCAGTACTTC.

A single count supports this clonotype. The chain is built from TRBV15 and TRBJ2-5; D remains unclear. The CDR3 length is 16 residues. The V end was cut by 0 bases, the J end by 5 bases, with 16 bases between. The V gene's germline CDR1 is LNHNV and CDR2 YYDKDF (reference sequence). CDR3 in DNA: TGTGCCACCAGCAGAGATCGCCCCACCTCGGCGGAGACCCAGTACTTC. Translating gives CATSRDRPTSAETQYF.

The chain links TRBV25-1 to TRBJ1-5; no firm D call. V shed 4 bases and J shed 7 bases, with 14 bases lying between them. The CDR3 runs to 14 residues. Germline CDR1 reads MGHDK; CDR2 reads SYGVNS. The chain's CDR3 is CASSVSTAGQPQHF. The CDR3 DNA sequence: TGTGCCAGCAGTGTGTCTACGGCCGGACAGCCCCAGCATTTT.

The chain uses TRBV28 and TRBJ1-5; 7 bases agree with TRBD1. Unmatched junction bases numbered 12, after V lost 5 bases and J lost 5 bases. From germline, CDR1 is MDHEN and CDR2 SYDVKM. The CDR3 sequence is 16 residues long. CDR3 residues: CASSPADRRADQPQHF. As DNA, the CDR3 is TGTGCCAGCAGTCCCGCGGACAGGAGGGCGGATCAGCCCCAGCATTTT.

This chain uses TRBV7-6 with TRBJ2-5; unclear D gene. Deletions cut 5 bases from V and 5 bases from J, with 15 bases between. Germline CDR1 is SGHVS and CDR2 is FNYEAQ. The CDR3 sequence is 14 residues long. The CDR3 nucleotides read TGTGCCAGCAGCCCCCCCAAAGATAGGGAGACCCAGTACTTC. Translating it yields CASSPPKDRETQYF.

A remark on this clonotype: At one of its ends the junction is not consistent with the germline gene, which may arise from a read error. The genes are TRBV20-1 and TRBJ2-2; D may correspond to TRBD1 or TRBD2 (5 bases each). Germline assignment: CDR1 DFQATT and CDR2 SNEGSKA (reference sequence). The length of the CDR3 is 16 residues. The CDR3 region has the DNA TGCAGTGCTAGACGCGGAGGTTCAGGGAACGCCGGGGAGCTGTTTTTT. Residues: CSARRGGSGNAGELFF.

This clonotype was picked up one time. The CDR3 sequence is CASSSIDRDEQYF. Here the CDR3 DNA reads TGTGCCAGCAGTTCCATTGACAGGGACGAGCAGTACTTC. The chain combines TRBV28 with TRBJ2-7; TRBD1 matches 7 bases. The CDR3 length is 13 residues. Germline-derived CDR1 and CDR2 are MDHEN and SYDVKM. The V gene end was trimmed by 4 bases and the J gene end by 5 bases; junction bases not matched to a gene: 5.

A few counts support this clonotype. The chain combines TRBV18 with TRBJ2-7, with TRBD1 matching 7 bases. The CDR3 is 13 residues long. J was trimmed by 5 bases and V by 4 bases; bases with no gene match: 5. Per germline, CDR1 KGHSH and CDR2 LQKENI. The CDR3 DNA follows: TGTGCCAGCTCACGAAAAGACAGGGACGAGCAGTACTTC. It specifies CASSRKDRDEQYF.

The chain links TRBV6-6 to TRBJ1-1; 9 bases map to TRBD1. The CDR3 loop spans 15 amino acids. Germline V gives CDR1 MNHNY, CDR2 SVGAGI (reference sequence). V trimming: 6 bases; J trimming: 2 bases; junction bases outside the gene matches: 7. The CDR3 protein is CASRDGQGRNTEAFF. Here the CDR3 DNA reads TGTGCCAGCAGGGATGGACAGGGGAGAAACACTGAAGCTTTCTTT.

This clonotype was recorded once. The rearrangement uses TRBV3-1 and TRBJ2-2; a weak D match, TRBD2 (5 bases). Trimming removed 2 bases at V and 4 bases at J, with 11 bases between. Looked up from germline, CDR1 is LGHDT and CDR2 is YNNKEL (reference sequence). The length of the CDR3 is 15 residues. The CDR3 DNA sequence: TGTGCCAGCAGCCAAACCCTAGCTGGCACCGGGGAGCTGTTTTTT. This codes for CASSQTLAGTGELFF.

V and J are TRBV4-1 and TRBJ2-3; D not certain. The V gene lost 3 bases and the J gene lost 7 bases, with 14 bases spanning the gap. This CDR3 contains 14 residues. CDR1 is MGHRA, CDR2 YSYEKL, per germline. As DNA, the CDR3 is TGCGCCAGCAGCCATCCCCTGATAGCCCATACGCAGTATTTT. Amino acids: CASSHPLIAHTQYF.

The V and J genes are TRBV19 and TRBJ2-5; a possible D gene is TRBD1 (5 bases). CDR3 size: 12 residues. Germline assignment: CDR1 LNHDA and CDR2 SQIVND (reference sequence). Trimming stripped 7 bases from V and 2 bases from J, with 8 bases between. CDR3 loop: CASKDIQETQYF. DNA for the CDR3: TGTGCCAGTAAGGACATACAAGAGACCCAGTACTTC.

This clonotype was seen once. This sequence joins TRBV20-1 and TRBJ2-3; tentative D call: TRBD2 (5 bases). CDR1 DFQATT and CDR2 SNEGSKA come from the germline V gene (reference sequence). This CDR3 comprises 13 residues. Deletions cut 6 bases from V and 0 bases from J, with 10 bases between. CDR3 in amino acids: CSAYGGSTDTQYF. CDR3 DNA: TGCAGTGCATACGGCGGGAGCACAGATACGCAGTATTTT.

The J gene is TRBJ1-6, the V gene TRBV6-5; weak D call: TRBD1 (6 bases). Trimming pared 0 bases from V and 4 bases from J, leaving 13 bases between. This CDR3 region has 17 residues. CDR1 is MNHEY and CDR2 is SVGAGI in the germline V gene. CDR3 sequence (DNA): TGTGCCAGCAGTTACTCGTTGACAGGCGTATATAATTCACCCCTCCACTTT. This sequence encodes CASSYSLTGVYNSPLHF.

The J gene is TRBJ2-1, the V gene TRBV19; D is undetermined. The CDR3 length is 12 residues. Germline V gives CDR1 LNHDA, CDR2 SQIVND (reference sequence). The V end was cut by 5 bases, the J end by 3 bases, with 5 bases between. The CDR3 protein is CASSRDYNEQFF. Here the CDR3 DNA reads TGTGCCAGTAGTCGAGACTACAATGAGCAGTTCTTC.

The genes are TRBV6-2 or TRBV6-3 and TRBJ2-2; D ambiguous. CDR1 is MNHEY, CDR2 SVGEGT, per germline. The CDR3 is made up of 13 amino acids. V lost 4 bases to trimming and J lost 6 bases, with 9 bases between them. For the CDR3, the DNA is TGTGCCAGCAGTTTTCCCATCGCCGGGGAGCTGTTTTTT. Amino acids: CASSFPIAGELFF.

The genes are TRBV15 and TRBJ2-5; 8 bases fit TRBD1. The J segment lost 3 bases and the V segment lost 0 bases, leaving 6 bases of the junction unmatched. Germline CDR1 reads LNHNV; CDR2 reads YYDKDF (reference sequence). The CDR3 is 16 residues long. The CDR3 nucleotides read TGTGCCACCAGCAGAGATGGCAGGGGGCGAGAAGAGACCCAGTACTTC. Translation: CATSRDGRGREETQYF. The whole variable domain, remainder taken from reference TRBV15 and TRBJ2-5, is DAMVIQNPRYQVTQFGKPVTLSCSQTLNHNVMYWYQQKSSQAPKLLFHYYDKDFNNEADTPDNFQSRRPNTSFCFLDIRSPGLGDTAMYLCATSRDGRGREETQYFGPGTRLLVL.

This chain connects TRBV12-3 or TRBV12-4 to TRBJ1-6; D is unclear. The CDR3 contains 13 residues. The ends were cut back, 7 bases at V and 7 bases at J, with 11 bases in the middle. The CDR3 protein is CASNVYLNSPLHF. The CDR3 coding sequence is TGTGCCAGCAACGTCTATCTCAATTCACCCCTCCACTTT.

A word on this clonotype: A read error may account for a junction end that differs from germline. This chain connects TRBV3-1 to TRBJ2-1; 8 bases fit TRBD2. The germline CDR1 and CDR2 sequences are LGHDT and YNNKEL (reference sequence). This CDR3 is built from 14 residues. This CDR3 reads CTSSQGAGVIEQFF. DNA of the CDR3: TGTACCAGCAGCCAAGGAGCGGGGGTCATTGAGCAGTTCTTC.

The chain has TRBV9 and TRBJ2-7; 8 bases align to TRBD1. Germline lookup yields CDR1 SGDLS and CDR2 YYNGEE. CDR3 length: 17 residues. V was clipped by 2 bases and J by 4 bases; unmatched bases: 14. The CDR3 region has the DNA TGTGCCAGCAGCGTTTCAACCCAAGGACAGGGAATGTACGAGCAGTACTTC. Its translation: CASSVSTQGQGMYEQYF.

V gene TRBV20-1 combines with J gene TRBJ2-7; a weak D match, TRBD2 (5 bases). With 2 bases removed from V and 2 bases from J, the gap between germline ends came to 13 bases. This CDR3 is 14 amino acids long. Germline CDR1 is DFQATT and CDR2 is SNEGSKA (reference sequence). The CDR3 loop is CSARKWTLPYEQYF. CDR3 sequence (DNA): TGCAGTGCTAGAAAATGGACTCTACCCTACGAGCAGTACTTC.

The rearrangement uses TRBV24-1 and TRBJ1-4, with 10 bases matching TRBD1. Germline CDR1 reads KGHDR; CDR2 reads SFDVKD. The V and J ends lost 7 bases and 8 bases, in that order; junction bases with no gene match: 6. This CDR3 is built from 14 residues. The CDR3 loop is CATRTDRGLEKLFF. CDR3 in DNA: TGTGCCACCAGGACCGACAGGGGGCTGGAAAAACTGTTTTTT.

The CDR3 here is CASSRGGVGHEQYF. The CDR3 DNA reads TGTGCCAGCTCCCGGGGAGGGGTTGGGCACGAGCAGTACTTC. V gene TRBV7-2 combines with J gene TRBJ2-7, with 7 bases identical to TRBD2. The V and J ends lost 8 bases and 5 bases, in that order; junction bases with no gene match: 12. Germline V lookup: CDR1 SGHTA, CDR2 FQGNSA. This CDR3 has 14 amino acids.